These 13 T cell receptor beta chains were all obtained from the same sample, sequenced in a study of CDR3 diversity in severe acne. TCRdb re-called the PCR reads through MiXCR, storing one row per CDR3 protein. The sample records around 100,000 distinct CDR3 sequences, about half being singletons. Sequenced: blood. These TCRs come from a male donor with acne.

About this clonotype itself: One base away lies a much larger clone, so this may be a sequencing read error. The CDR3 sequence: CASSLAPVGVEEGEQFF. For the CDR3, the DNA is TGCGCCAGCAGCTTGGCCCCAGTGGGAGTGGAAGAGGGTGAGCAGTTCTTC. The genes are TRBV5-1 and TRBJ2-1; possible D gene TRBD2, 5 bases. The length of the CDR3 is 17 residues. Germline V gives CDR1 SGHRS, CDR2 YFSETQ. V was trimmed by 0 bases and J by 9 bases, leaving 22 bases between them.

This clonotype was seen ten or more times. The chain is built from TRBV19 and TRBJ2-3; maybe TRBD1 (5 bases). The CDR3 runs 15 residues. Germline V CDR1 and CDR2: LNHDA, SQIVND (reference sequence). Trimming pared 7 bases from V and 4 bases from J, leaving 18 bases between. The CDR3 region is CASTPGLRRADTQYF. CDR3 sequence (DNA): TGTGCCAGTACCCCAGGGCTCCGACGGGCAGATACGCAGTATTTT.

This clonotype was counted a single time. The chain has TRBV7-2 and TRBJ2-7; TRBD1 matches 8 bases. There are 18 residues in the CDR3. After removal of 5 bases from V and 3 bases from J, the junction contained 18 bases not matched to a gene. The germline V gene encodes CDR1 SGHTA and CDR2 FQGNSA. The CDR3 sequence is CASSPILRTGQIFYEQYF. CDR3 coding DNA: TGTGCCAGCAGCCCGATTTTAAGGACAGGGCAGATATTCTACGAGCAGTACTTC.

A single count supports this clonotype. Sequence at one end of the junction differs from germline and may be a read error. The chain couples TRBV15 to TRBJ2-1; the D is unclear. Germline CDR1 LNHNV, CDR2 YYDKDF (reference sequence). This CDR3 region has 15 residues. Here the CDR3 reads CATSSFERTSDELFF. The CDR3 coding sequence is TGTGCCACCAGCAGCTTCGAGAGGACCTCGGATGAGCTGTTCTTC.

Concerning this clonotype itself: The junction differs from germline at one of its ends, possibly a read error. This chain uses TRBV19 with TRBJ1-1; maybe TRBD1 (6 bases). The CDR3 is 14 amino acids. Germline assignment: CDR1 LNHDA and CDR2 SQIVND (reference sequence). For the CDR3, the DNA is TGTGCCAGTAGTGACCCCAGGGGCGGAGAATTAGCTCTCTTT. Translated: CASSDPRGGELALF.

With respect to this clonotype: A junction boundary mismatches the germline segment, possibly from a read error. The chain couples TRBV7-2 to TRBJ2-7, with unresolved D. The germline CDR1 and CDR2 sequences are SGHTA and FQGNSA. This CDR3 is 15 amino acids long. The CDR3 sequence: CASSPHPPPPYDQYF. The DNA for the CDR3 is TGTGCCAGCAGCCCCCACCCCCCCCCACCCTACGACCAGTACTTC.

This clonotype was found a few times. The chain joins TRBV20-1 to TRBJ2-7; 8 nucleotides line up with TRBD2. Germline-derived CDR1 and CDR2 are DFQATT and SNEGSKA (reference sequence). The CDR3 has 15 residues. V was clipped by 0 bases and J by 2 bases; unmatched bases: 6. The CDR3 region has the DNA TGCAGTGCTAGAGATGTAACTAGCGGAACCTACGAGCAGTACTTC. Residues: CSARDVTSGTYEQYF.

In this sample, this clonotype turned up once. A single base separates this from a much larger clone, so it may be a read error. This rearrangement joins TRBV19 to TRBJ2-7; 7 bases match TRBD1. The CDR3 is 16 residues long. Looked up from germline, CDR1 is LNHDA and CDR2 is SQIVND (reference sequence). The CDR3 reads CASSPLGTVISYERYF. In DNA form, the CDR3 reads TGTGCCAGTAGTCCCCTCGGGACAGTTATCTCCTACGAGCGGTACTTC. Using reference TRBV19 and TRBJ2-7 for the parts outside the CDR3, the full variable domain is DGGITQSPKYLFRKEGQNVTLSCEQNLNHDAMYWYRQDPGQGLRLIYYSQIVNDFQKGDIAEGYSVSREKKESFPLTVTSAQKNPTAFYLCASSPLGTVISYERYFGPGTRLTVT.

V usage is TRBV27 and J usage is TRBJ1-3, with unresolved D. The CDR3 is made up of 16 amino acids. The germline V gene encodes CDR1 MNHEY and CDR2 SMNVEV (reference sequence). V lost 5 bases and J 0 bases, leaving 14 bases between the germline ends. CDR3 loop: CASSPFGPYSGNTIYF. Here the CDR3 DNA reads TGTGCCAGCAGTCCATTTGGACCGTACTCTGGAAACACCATATATTTT.

V is TRBV7-9 and J is TRBJ1-5; 9 bases map to TRBD1. Germline V CDR1 and CDR2: SEHNR, FQNEAQ (reference sequence). The CDR3 is 16 amino acids. Trimming cost V 7 bases and J 11 bases; bases outside gene matches: 18. CDR3 in amino acids: CASTQDPGTGQETQHF. CDR3 nucleotides: TGTGCCAGCACTCAAGACCCCGGGACAGGGCAAGAGACCCAGCATTTT.

V is TRBV10-3 and J is TRBJ1-1; 7 bases agree with TRBD1. Germline CDR1 ENHRY, CDR2 SYGVKD. This CDR3 is built from 17 residues. The ends lost 2 bases at V and 4 bases at J; junction bases unmatched: 13. The CDR3 DNA reads TGTGCCATCAGTGAGCCATTAATGGGACAGAGAGGCACTGAAGCTTTCTTT. Translated: CAISEPLMGQRGTEAFF.

This clonotype is classed as medium-sized. The chain is built from TRBV20-1 and TRBJ1-1, with 9 nucleotides matching TRBD1. The V segment lost 1 base and the J segment 4 bases; nucleotides outside the gene matches: 4. Germline V lookup: CDR1 DFQATT, CDR2 SNEGSKA (reference sequence). This CDR3 region has 14 residues. The CDR3 region is CSARGGTGSTEAFF. The CDR3 nucleotides read TGCAGTGCTAGAGGCGGGACAGGGAGCACTGAAGCTTTCTTT.

This clonotype was seen repeatedly, ten times or more. The rearrangement joins TRBV12-3 or TRBV12-4 to TRBJ2-3; 8 bases match TRBD2. After removal of 3 bases from V and 3 bases from J, the junction contained 5 bases not matched to a gene. This CDR3 region has 15 residues. The CDR3 protein is CASSFAGGLTDTQYF. CDR3 in DNA: TGTGCCAGCAGTTTTGCGGGAGGTTTGACAGATACGCAGTATTTT.